The 32 T cell receptor beta chains given below trace back to one sample, sequenced in a study of OX40 agonist ivuxolimab in advanced cancers. Some clones are missing from TCRdb's copy, which holds only in-frame ones; the method was immunoSEQ multiplex PCR. The sample carries about 50,000 clones, roughly 81% recorded once. The material was CD4+ or CD8+ T cells sorted from blood, obtained in a trial of the OX40 agonist ivuxolimab. All receptors come from an adult with an advanced solid tumor such as melanoma, head and neck, liver or kidney cancer.

The chain uses TRBV5-1 and TRBJ1-3; the D is unclear. V dropped 0 bases and J dropped 0 bases, with 10 bases sitting between them. Germline V lookup: CDR1 SGHRS, CDR2 YFSETQ. The CDR3 extends over 16 amino acids. CDR3 sequence (DNA): TGCGCCAGCAGCTTGGCCGCGACCATCTCTGGAAACACCATATATTTT. It yields the protein CASSLAATISGNTIYF.

This sequence joins TRBV13 and TRBJ2-3; D is ambiguous. This CDR3 is 11 amino acids long. The V gene's germline CDR1 is PRHDT and CDR2 FYEKMQ (reference sequence). V shed 5 bases and J shed 1 base, with 1 base lying between them. The CDR3, as DNA: TGTGCCAGCAGCCGCACAGATACGCAGTATTTT. Amino acids: CASSRTDTQYF.

This clone was seen more than once but under ten times. This rearrangement joins TRBV11-2 to TRBJ2-1; no clear D gene. Trimming shortened V by 6 bases and J by 9 bases, and 9 bases separated the two germline ends. This CDR3 has 11 amino acids. The germline V gene encodes CDR1 SGHAT and CDR2 FQNNGV. The CDR3 protein is CASSPLSEQFF. CDR3 DNA sequence: TGTGCCAGCAGTCCCCTTAGTGAGCAGTTCTTC.

This chain joins TRBV29-1 and TRBJ1-3; the D is unclear. CDR3 length: 11 amino acids. With 4 bases removed from V and 4 bases from J, the gap between germline ends came to 5 bases. Germline V lookup: CDR1 SQVTM, CDR2 ANQGSEA. CDR3 in DNA: TGCAGCGTTGGTGGGGGAAACACCATATATTTT. This translates into CSVGGGNTIYF.

This chain connects TRBV30 to TRBJ2-7; D is perhaps TRBD2 (6 bases). This CDR3 contains 12 residues. The germline V gene encodes CDR1 GTSNPN and CDR2 SVGIG (reference sequence). V lost 3 bases, J lost 7 bases, and 13 bases lay in between. CDR3 protein: CAWSPVAGEQYF. The CDR3 DNA reads TGTGCCTGGAGCCCGGTGGCGGGGGAGCAGTACTTC.

The V call is TRBV6-4, the J call TRBJ2-2, with a weak D call TRBD2 (6 bases). CDR3 length: 16 amino acids. Germline V gene lookup returns CDR1 MRHNA and CDR2 SNTAGT. The V and J ends lost 6 bases and 4 bases respectively, with 18 bases between them. The CDR3 spells CASRGEAGSRTGELFF. CDR3 bases: TGTGCCAGCAGGGGGGAGGCAGGGAGTCGCACCGGGGAGCTGTTTTTT.

This clone was observed a single time. The chain links TRBV27 to TRBJ1-6, with D possibly TRBD1 on 6 matching bases. The CDR3 loop spans 13 amino acids. With 7 bases removed from V and 9 bases from J, the gap between germline ends came to 13 bases. Germline lookup yields CDR1 MNHEY and CDR2 SMNVEV (reference sequence). The CDR3 here is CASTPLQGSPLHF. The CDR3 region has the DNA TGTGCCAGCACCCCATTACAGGGTTCACCCCTCCACTTT.

The chain couples TRBV28 to TRBJ2-5; perhaps D is TRBD1 or TRBD2 (6 bases each). The length of the CDR3 is 15 residues. With 6 bases removed from V and 0 bases from J, the gap between germline ends came to 14 bases. Germline V lookup: CDR1 MDHEN, CDR2 SYDVKM. The CDR3 DNA is TGTGCCAGCAGGGAAGGGGGGAGCTACCAAGAGACCCAGTACTTC. Translating it yields CASREGGSYQETQYF.

The chain combines TRBV5-1 with TRBJ2-7; 12 bases agree with TRBD1. V lost 3 bases and J lost 5; bases outside the gene matches: 6. Germline V gives CDR1 SGHRS, CDR2 YFSETQ. CDR3 length equals 15 residues. CDR3 region: CASSSRDRGPDEQYF. The CDR3 bases are TGCGCCAGCAGCTCTCGGGACAGGGGGCCGGACGAGCAGTACTTC.

The chain links TRBV6-4 to TRBJ2-3; 8 nucleotides agree with TRBD2. The ends lost 5 bases at V and 0 bases at J; junction bases unmatched: 1. The CDR3 sequence is 14 residues long. CDR1 and CDR2 from the germline V gene are MRHNA and SNTAGT. This CDR3 is CASSLAGSTDTQYF. The CDR3 region has the DNA TGTGCCAGCAGTTTAGCGGGAAGCACAGATACGCAGTATTTT.

The chain recombines TRBV14 with TRBJ2-5; a possible D gene is TRBD2 (5 bases). The last part of the DNA fits TRBJ2-7 better; the J call may be wrong. Germline CDR1 SGHDN, CDR2 FVKESK. The CDR3 contains 14 residues. The CDR3 DNA reads as TGTGCCAGCAGCCAGCTAGCTAGGGAAAACGAGCAGTACTTC. Encoded protein: CASSQLARENEQYF.

In DNA form, the CDR3 reads TGTGCCAGCAGCTACCTTAAGGCACAACTATCAGGATCCTACGAGCAGTACTTC. Translating gives CASSYLKAQLSGSYEQYF. The J gene is TRBJ2-7, the V gene TRBV11-1; no firm D call. The germline V gene has CDR1 SGHAT and CDR2 FQDESV (reference sequence). The CDR3 loop spans 18 amino acids. V dropped 4 bases and J dropped 1 base, with 23 bases sitting between them.

The chain combines TRBV7-8 with TRBJ2-3; 9 nucleotides match TRBD1. V shed 5 bases and J 5 bases; nucleotides not matched to a gene: 2. Germline V gives CDR1 SGHVS, CDR2 FQNEAQ. The length of the CDR3 is 13 residues. The CDR3 loop is CASSGDREDTQYF. DNA for the CDR3: TGTGCCAGCAGCGGGGACAGGGAAGATACGCAGTATTTT.

The V gene is TRBV14, the J gene TRBJ2-1, with TRBD2 identical over 12 bases. V was clipped by 6 bases and J by 4 bases; unmatched bases: 4. This CDR3 is 15 amino acids long. Germline CDR1 and CDR2: SGHDN and FVKESK. This chain's CDR3 is CASRKLAGGYNEQFF. The CDR3 coding sequence is TGTGCCAGCAGGAAACTAGCGGGAGGTTACAATGAGCAGTTCTTC. Filled out from reference TRBV14 and TRBJ2-1, the complete variable domain reads EAGVTQFPSHSVIEKGQTVTLRCDPISGHDNLYWYRRVMGKEIKFLLHFVKESKQDESGMPNNRFLAERTGGTYSTLKVQPAELEDSGVYFCASRKLAGGYNEQFFGPGTRLTVL.

V gene TRBV21-1 combines with J gene TRBJ2-7. TRBV21-1 is assigned pseudogene status. The CDR3 spans 14 residues. The CDR3 loop is CASSRAGMPYEQYF. The DNA of the CDR3 is TGTGCCAGCAGCAGAGCTGGGATGCCCTACGAGCAGTACTTC.

The chain has TRBV6-5 and TRBJ2-1, with 8 bases lining up with TRBD1. The CDR3 extends over 15 amino acids. Germline assignment: CDR1 MNHEY and CDR2 SVGAGI. V lost 2 bases, J lost 5 bases, and 5 bases stayed unmatched. Here the CDR3 DNA reads TGTGCCAGCAGTTACGTCGGGACAGGACACAATGAGCAGTTCTTC. Residues: CASSYVGTGHNEQFF.

In this sample, this clone turned up many times. This sequence joins TRBV9 and TRBJ1-2, with D uncertain. CDR3 length equals 13 residues. CDR1 is SGDLS, CDR2 YYNGEE, per germline. Trimming shortened V by 2 bases and J by 4 bases, and 9 bases separated the two germline ends. This chain's CDR3 is CASSVGSVYGYTF. As DNA, the CDR3 is TGTGCCAGCAGCGTGGGGTCTGTCTATGGCTACACCTTC. The full variable domain, its missing parts supplied by reference TRBV9 and TRBJ1-2, is DSGVTQTPKHLITATGQRVTLRCSPRSGDLSVYWYQQSLDQGLQFLIQYYNGEERAKGNILERFSAQQFPDLHSELNLSSLELGDSALYFCASSVGSVYGYTFGSGTRLTVV.

This clone has a single count. The chain carries TRBV27 and TRBJ1-6; D is unclear. The ends were cut back, 4 bases at V and 6 bases at J, with 4 bases in the middle. The CDR3 is 12 residues long. Germline V CDR1 and CDR2: MNHEY, SMNVEV (reference sequence). CDR3 region: CASSWINSPLHF. CDR3 DNA: TGTGCCAGCAGTTGGATTAATTCACCCCTCCACTTT.

The chain links TRBV28 to TRBJ2-3; 10 positions agree with TRBD2. The CDR3 length is 17 residues. CDR1 is MDHEN and CDR2 is SYDVKM in the germline V gene. V dropped 5 bases and J dropped 0; count of bases not matched to a gene: 8. The CDR3 loop reads CASSPIETSGSTDTQYF. In DNA form, the CDR3 reads TGTGCCAGCAGTCCAATAGAGACTAGCGGGAGCACAGATACGCAGTATTTT.

By sample fraction, this clone is medium-sized. The rearrangement uses TRBV7-8 and TRBJ2-2; 14 nucleotides match TRBD2. Germline V gene lookup returns CDR1 SGHVS and CDR2 FQNEAQ. The CDR3 extends over 15 amino acids. J was trimmed by 6 bases and V by 5 bases; bases with no gene match: 2. CDR3 loop: CASSLTSGRAGELFF. CDR3 bases: TGTGCCAGCAGCCTGACTAGCGGGAGGGCCGGGGAGCTGTTTTTT.

The chain recombines TRBV9 with TRBJ2-4, with D uncertain. Between the trimmed V and J ends, which lost 0 bases and 6 bases, there was a span of 10 bases. Germline V CDR1 and CDR2: SGDLS, YYNGEE. This CDR3 is 14 amino acids long. CDR3 DNA: TGTGCCAGCAGCGTAGTGGAATCGGGAAACATTCAGTACTTC. Translation: CASSVVESGNIQYF.

This chain links TRBV9 with TRBJ1-3, with D perhaps TRBD1 (5 bases). The V and J ends lost 5 bases and 7 bases respectively, with 16 bases between them. Germline-derived CDR1 and CDR2 are SGDLS and YYNGEE. This CDR3 has 14 amino acids. The CDR3 bases are TGTGCCAGCAGTCGGGACCCTGATGTCAACACCATATATTTT. Residues: CASSRDPDVNTIYF.

The chain uses TRBV30 and TRBJ1-4, with D possibly TRBD1 on 5 matching bases. The V gene lost 0 bases and the J gene lost 0 bases, with 8 bases spanning the gap. The CDR3 runs 15 residues. The germline V gene encodes CDR1 GTSNPN and CDR2 SVGIG (reference sequence). The chain's CDR3 is CAWSVGLSTNEKLFF. The CDR3, as DNA: TGTGCCTGGAGTGTGGGACTTTCAACTAATGAAAAACTGTTTTTT.

A few counts support this clone. The genes are TRBV28 and TRBJ2-5; D remains unclear. TRBJ2-7 explains the end of the DNA better; the J call may be wrong. Germline CDR1 is MDHEN and CDR2 is SYDVKM. There are 16 residues in the CDR3. CDR3 sequence: CASEGSWQEQSYEQYF. CDR3 bases: TGTGCCAGCGAAGGTTCCTGGCAGGAACAATCCTACGAGCAGTACTTC.

The J gene is TRBJ2-1, the V gene TRBV10-3; D could derive from TRBD1 or TRBD2 (6 bases each). V gave up 0 bases and J gave up 10 bases, with 16 bases separating them. The CDR3 covers 15 residues. In germline, CDR1 is ENHRY, CDR2 SYGVKD. The CDR3 loop is CAISESGGPSGEQFF. The DNA for the CDR3 is TGTGCCATCAGTGAGTCGGGGGGCCCCAGCGGGGAGCAGTTCTTC.

The rearrangement links TRBV6-1 to TRBJ1-5; possible D gene TRBD1, 6 bases. The CDR3 runs to 17 residues. Trimming cost V 3 bases and J 0 bases, with 15 bases left between them. Looked up from germline, CDR1 is MNHNS and CDR2 is SASEGT. The CDR3 DNA sequence: TGTGCCAGCAGTGACTTAAGACAGGCAATTAGCAATCAGCCCCAGCATTTT. Amino acid sequence: CASSDLRQAISNQPQHF.

On this clone itself: Germline is not matched at one junction end, which may reflect a read error. V and J are TRBV7-9 and TRBJ1-2; tentative D call: TRBD1 (6 bases). The germline gives CDR1 SEHNR, CDR2 FQNEAQ (reference sequence). This CDR3 has 16 residues. The CDR3 coding sequence is TGCGCCAGCAGCCAAGATCTTACAGGGTTGAACTATGGCTACACCTTC. Protein sequence: CASSQDLTGLNYGYTF.

This clone was observed a few times. Within the sample, other DNA sequences also encode this same CDR3. The chain employs TRBV19 and TRBJ2-1, with D uncertain. This CDR3 contains 12 residues. The germline CDR1 and CDR2 sequences are LNHDA and SQIVND (reference sequence). Trimming took off 1 base at V and 6 bases at J, with 4 bases between the two ends. The CDR3, as DNA: TGTGCCAGTAGTATAGGAGTCAATGAGCAGTTCTTC. Protein sequence: CASSIGVNEQFF.

In this sample, this clone turned up once. V is TRBV6-5 and J is TRBJ2-1, with D hard to call. Germline values: CDR1 MNHEY, CDR2 SVGAGI. The V end lost 2 bases, the J end lost 3 bases, and 11 bases lay between the germline ends. CDR3 length equals 15 residues. The CDR3, as DNA: TGTGCCAGCAGTTACAGTATGGCGGTCTACAATGAGCAGTTCTTC. Translated: CASSYSMAVYNEQFF.

This rearrangement joins TRBV29-1 to TRBJ1-2; 12 nucleotides match TRBD1. The CDR3 contains 14 residues. After removal of 1 base from V and 10 bases from J, the junction contained 7 bases not matched to a gene. CDR1 is SQVTM and CDR2 is ANQGSEA in the germline V gene. The CDR3, as DNA: TGCAGCGTTGAAGGGGGGACAGGGGGCTCTACCTACACCTTC. It is translated as CSVEGGTGGSTYTF.

The V gene is TRBV18, the J gene TRBJ1-1; 7 nucleotides line up with TRBD1. From germline, CDR1 is KGHSH and CDR2 LQKENI. The CDR3 is made up of 15 amino acids. V was clipped by 3 bases and J by 1 base; unmatched bases: 5. The CDR3 nucleotides are TGTGCCAGCTCACCCGGGACAGTACGGAACACTGAAGCTTTCTTT. It yields the protein CASSPGTVRNTEAFF.

V is TRBV7-8 and J is TRBJ2-7; D gene uncertain. The CDR3 extends over 15 amino acids. Germline V gene lookup returns CDR1 SGHVS and CDR2 FQNEAQ. Between the trimmed V and J ends, which lost 1 base and 3 bases, there was a span of 13 bases. The CDR3 protein is CASSLVHTVGYEQYF. CDR3 DNA: TGTGCCAGCAGCTTAGTACACACCGTCGGCTACGAGCAGTACTTC.